Shown below are 29 T cell receptor beta chains from a single sample sequenced in a study of Ad26.COV2.S vaccination and SARS-CoV-2 variants. Libraries were prepared by immunoSEQ multiplex PCR; TCRdb keeps only in-frame clonotypes and omits some of them. Of about half a million clones listed, 89% are singletons. The treatment here: 15 to 20 received Ad26.COV2.S at low or high dose, single or two shots; about five received placebo; per-sample allocation not given. On day 63 after the first injection, vaccine and placebo recipients gave samples. The sample in question was peripheral blood, obtained in a trial of Ad26.COV2.S vaccine versus placebo. The receptors originated from a person between 18 and 59 years old who received the Ad26.COV2.S COVID-19 vaccine or a placebo.

The chain couples TRBV5-1 to TRBJ1-2; weak D call: TRBD1 (5 bases). CDR3 size: 14 residues. V was trimmed by 5 bases and J by 0 bases, leaving 11 bases between them. The V gene's germline CDR1 is SGHRS and CDR2 YFSETQ. In DNA, the CDR3 is TGCGCCAGCAGGGGGCAGGTTGCTAACTATGGCTACACCTTC. Translating gives CASRGQVANYGYTF.

The chain is built from TRBV5-8 and TRBJ1-2; TRBD1 might be the D (6 bases). The CDR3 is 13 amino acids. CDR1 and CDR2 from the germline V gene are SGHTS and YDEGEE. Trimming shortened V by 4 bases and J by 5 bases, and 12 bases separated the two germline ends. The CDR3 DNA reads as TGTGCCAGCAGCCGACGGACAGTTTATGGCTACACCTTC. This translates into CASSRRTVYGYTF.

This clone has only one observation. The chain links TRBV2 to TRBJ2-7; D not certain. The germline V gene has CDR1 SNHLY and CDR2 FYNNEI. Trimming took 6 bases from V and 12 from J, leaving 18 bases between them. This CDR3 region has 12 residues. The CDR3 DNA follows: TGTGCCAGCAGCCCCCTGTTGGGCCGCGGGTACTTC. Amino acids: CASSPLLGRGYF. Complete variable domain (other parts from reference TRBV2 and TRBJ2-7): EPEVTQTPSHQVTQMGQEVILRCVPISNHLYFYWYRQILGQKVEFLVSFYNNEISEKSEIFDDQFSVERPDGSNFTLKIRSTKLEDSAMYFCASSPLLGRGYFGPGTRLTVT.

V is TRBV20-1 and J is TRBJ1-1, with a tentative D call TRBD1 (6 bases). Trimming removed 4 bases from V and 7 bases from J, with 10 bases in between. This CDR3 is built from 11 residues. Germline loops: CDR1 DFQATT, CDR2 SNEGSKA (reference sequence). CDR3 nucleotides: TGCAGTGCTAATGTCAGGGGTGAAGCTTTCTTT. Encoded protein: CSANVRGEAFF.

CDR3 residues: CASSASLGTRNTEAFF. CDR3 bases: TGTGCCAGCAGCGCCTCCTTGGGAACGCGGAACACTGAAGCTTTCTTT. This chain connects TRBV9 to TRBJ1-1; D is undetermined. This CDR3 is built from 16 residues. V was pared by 3 bases and J by 1 base, with 16 bases between. Looked up from germline, CDR1 is SGDLS and CDR2 is YYNGEE.

V and J are TRBV27 and TRBJ1-1, with TRBD1 matching over 12 bases. Germline V gene lookup returns CDR1 MNHEY and CDR2 SMNVEV (reference sequence). V lost 5 bases to trimming and J lost 4 bases; unmatched junction nucleotides: 14. The CDR3 has 18 residues. CDR3 nucleotides: TGTGCCAGCAGTCTCCACCGGGACAGGGGGCGGGGGGGCACTGAAGCTTTCTTT. It translates to CASSLHRDRGRGGTEAFF.

The chain employs TRBV19 and TRBJ2-2; 8 bases are a match to TRBD1. This CDR3 has 12 amino acids. Germline loops: CDR1 LNHDA, CDR2 SQIVND (reference sequence). V lost 8 bases to trimming and J lost 6 bases; unmatched junction nucleotides: 2. This CDR3 reads CASLQGAGELFF. Written as DNA, the CDR3 is TGTGCCAGTTTACAGGGGGCCGGGGAGCTGTTTTTT.

The V call is TRBV24-1, the J call TRBJ1-1; D is perhaps TRBD1 (5 bases). The germline V gene encodes CDR1 KGHDR and CDR2 SFDVKD. The germline V and J ends were trimmed by 3 bases and 9 bases, with 25 bases remaining between them. This CDR3 spans 17 amino acids. The CDR3 loop reads CATSDPRTRRGARKAFF. As DNA, the CDR3 is TGTGCCACCAGTGATCCCCGGACAAGGAGGGGAGCACGGAAAGCTTTCTTT.

J is TRBJ2-5 and V is TRBV15; D ambiguous. The V end was cut by 0 bases, the J end by 5 bases, with 19 bases between. The CDR3 spans 17 residues. Germline assignment: CDR1 LNHNV and CDR2 YYDKDF (reference sequence). The CDR3 protein is CATSRDKVVWRGETQYF. The CDR3 DNA follows: TGTGCCACCAGCAGAGATAAGGTGGTGTGGCGTGGGGAGACCCAGTACTTC.

The chain is built from TRBV3-1 (or the pseudogene TRBV3-2) and TRBJ1-3, with TRBD1 matching over 9 bases. Germline assignment: CDR1 LGHDT and CDR2 YNNKEL (reference sequence). CDR3 length: 14 amino acids. V trimming: 0 bases; J trimming: 16 bases; junction bases outside the gene matches: 10. DNA of the CDR3: TGTGCCAGCAGCCAAGATCTGGAGGGACAGGGAGTCTATTTT. It is translated as CASSQDLEGQGVYF.

The V call is TRBV25-1, the J call TRBJ1-1; D is uncertain. With 4 bases removed from V and 3 bases from J, the gap between germline ends came to 9 bases. The CDR3 runs 13 residues. The germline V gene has CDR1 MGHDK and CDR2 SYGVNS. CDR3 DNA sequence: TGTGCCAGCAGTGTTAACGGTTACACTGAAGCTTTCTTT. Its protein product is CASSVNGYTEAFF.

The chain employs TRBV18 and TRBJ2-1; D not certain. The CDR3 has 17 amino acids. Trimming removed 1 base at V and 0 bases at J, with 13 bases between. Germline CDR1 reads KGHSH; CDR2 reads LQKENI. CDR3 in amino acids: CASSPRVSFGSYNEQFF. CDR3 in DNA: TGTGCCAGCTCACCACGGGTCAGCTTTGGCTCCTACAATGAGCAGTTCTTC.

The chain links TRBV5-4 to TRBJ1-2; D possibly corresponds to TRBD1 (5 bases). Germline V CDR1 and CDR2: SGHNT, YYREEE (reference sequence). The CDR3 runs to 15 residues. Trimming left V 2 bases short and J 2 bases short, with 13 bases between. The CDR3 loop is CASSLPGEGNYGYTF. CDR3 in DNA: TGTGCCAGCAGCTTACCCGGCGAGGGGAACTATGGCTACACCTTC.

This chain links TRBV2 with TRBJ1-1; 10 bases fit TRBD1. This CDR3 contains 14 residues. Per the germline V gene, CDR1 is SNHLY and CDR2 is FYNNEI. J gave up 6 bases and V 4 bases, and 5 bases lay outside the gene matches. The CDR3 is CASSVGQGVSEAFF. The CDR3 bases are TGTGCCAGCAGTGTCGGACAGGGGGTTTCTGAAGCTTTCTTT.

This clone occurred once. This chain links TRBV7-9 with TRBJ2-5, with 14 bases fitting TRBD2. Trimming at V came to 7 bases and at J to 2 bases, leaving 9 bases not matched to a gene. The CDR3 is made up of 17 amino acids. Per the germline V gene, CDR1 is SEHNR and CDR2 is FQNEAQ (reference sequence). The CDR3 DNA reads TGTGCCAGCAACATGGGACTAGCGGGAGTCGAGCAAGAGACCCAGTACTTC. Translated: CASNMGLAGVEQETQYF.

The V and J genes are TRBV3-1 (or the pseudogene TRBV3-2) and TRBJ2-3, with TRBD2 identical over 8 bases. Germline CDR1 reads LGHDT; CDR2 reads YNNKEL (reference sequence). J gave up 0 bases and V 8 bases, and 4 bases lay outside the gene matches. The CDR3 is 14 residues long. This CDR3 reads CASGAGASTDTQYF. The CDR3 bases are TGTGCCAGCGGAGCGGGAGCTAGCACAGATACGCAGTATTTT.

The V call is TRBV7-8, the J call TRBJ2-7; no reliable D call. Germline CDR1 and CDR2: SGHVS and FQNEAQ. V dropped 3 bases and J dropped 6 bases, with 6 bases sitting between them. The CDR3 runs to 11 residues. DNA of the CDR3: TGTGCCAGCAGCTTGGATGGCGAGCAGTACTTC. Translation: CASSLDGEQYF.

CDR3 nucleotides: TGCGCCAGCAGCCAAACAACGCACAGGGAGGCGGACACTGAAGCTTTCTTT. As protein: CASSQTTHREADTEAFF. V and J are TRBV4-3 and TRBJ1-1; a possible D gene is TRBD1 (6 bases). Germline values: CDR1 LGHNA, CDR2 YSLEER. V was trimmed by 2 bases and J by 3 bases, leaving 19 bases between them. The CDR3 loop spans 17 amino acids.

The chain is built from TRBV15 and TRBJ1-1, with D tentatively TRBD1 (5 bases). The germline V gene has CDR1 LNHNV and CDR2 YYDKDF (reference sequence). This CDR3 is 12 amino acids long. Trimming took 1 base from V and 11 from J, leaving 11 bases between them. CDR3 sequence: CATSRAVGRAFF. The CDR3 coding sequence is TGTGCCACCAGCAGAGCTGTGGGGCGGGCTTTCTTT.

The rearrangement links TRBV30 to TRBJ1-5; D unclear. The ends were cut back, 2 bases at V and 0 bases at J, with 8 bases in the middle. The germline V gene encodes CDR1 GTSNPN and CDR2 SVGIG (reference sequence). The CDR3 sequence is 14 residues long. CDR3 DNA: TGTGCCTGGAGTCGGACGGCTAGCAATCAGCCCCAGCATTTT. It specifies CAWSRTASNQPQHF.

This clone was seen a single time. The chain carries TRBV5-4 and TRBJ2-7; D may be TRBD1 or TRBD2 (5 bases each). CDR3 size: 15 residues. CDR1 and CDR2 from the germline V gene are SGHNT and YYREEE (reference sequence). V dropped 1 base and J dropped 6 bases, with 17 bases sitting between them. This CDR3 is CASSLTTGRRPEQYF. The CDR3 DNA reads as TGTGCCAGCAGCTTGACCACGGGACGCCGGCCCGAGCAGTACTTC.

The chain combines TRBV6-5 with TRBJ1-2; D uncertain. Looked up from germline, CDR1 is MNHEY and CDR2 is SVGAGI. The CDR3 is 13 residues long. V lost 5 bases, J lost 5 bases, and 12 bases lay in between. CDR3 DNA: TGTGCCAGCAGTCCGTGGCGCTTATATGGCTACACCTTC. Amino acids: CASSPWRLYGYTF.

This clone was recorded only once. The chain recombines TRBV14 with TRBJ1-4; unclear D gene. This CDR3 is built from 18 residues. Germline V CDR1 and CDR2: SGHDN, FVKESK. Trimming left V 0 bases short and J 3 bases short, with 17 bases between. CDR3 loop: CASSQEWRPYFANEKLFF. In DNA, the CDR3 is TGTGCCAGCAGCCAAGAGTGGAGACCTTATTTCGCTAATGAAAAACTGTTTTTT.

The rearrangement uses TRBV6-4 and TRBJ1-2; 7 positions match TRBD1. Germline V gene sequence: CDR1 MRHNA, CDR2 SNTAGT. The CDR3 extends over 14 amino acids. V gave up 3 bases and J gave up 5 bases; unmatched junction bases: 6. The CDR3 nucleotides are TGTGCCAGCAGTGAAAGTTCAGGGGGGTATGGCTACACCTTC. It specifies CASSESSGGYGYTF.

This clone came up once. The V and J genes are TRBV12-3 or TRBV12-4 and TRBJ2-5, with a possible D match to TRBD1 (6 bases). The ends were cut back, 7 bases at V and 1 base at J, with 10 bases in the middle. The CDR3 runs to 13 residues. The CDR3 DNA reads as TGTGCCAGCACCAGGACAGTCCAAGAGACCCAGTACTTC. Its translation: CASTRTVQETQYF.

The V and J genes are TRBV4-1 and TRBJ1-4, with 9 bases matching TRBD1. This CDR3 is built from 16 residues. V was clipped by 2 bases and J by 8 bases; unmatched bases: 9. Per germline, CDR1 MGHRA and CDR2 YSYEKL. CDR3 sequence (DNA): TGCGCCAGCAGCCAAACTCCGGGACAGGGAACGGAAAAACTGTTTTTT. It encodes CASSQTPGQGTEKLFF.

The rearrangement links TRBV19 to TRBJ1-4; D is possibly TRBD1 (6 bases). The CDR3 runs to 12 residues. The germline V gene has CDR1 LNHDA and CDR2 SQIVND (reference sequence). Trimming stripped 8 bases from V and 5 bases from J, with 9 bases between. The CDR3 coding sequence is TGTGCCAGTCAGGGGAGAAATGAAAAACTGTTTTTT. Its protein is CASQGRNEKLFF.

The rearrangement links TRBV5-6 to TRBJ1-2, with TRBD1 as a possible D gene (6 bases). This CDR3 has 13 residues. Trimming cost V 4 bases and J 8 bases, with 15 bases left between them. The V gene's germline CDR1 is SGHDT and CDR2 YYEEEE. CDR3 bases: TGTGCCAGCAGCCGGTCGGGGGGCGGCGGCTACACCTTC. Protein: CASSRSGGGGYTF.

The chain links TRBV2 to TRBJ2-3, with 8 bases identical to TRBD1. Looked up from germline, CDR1 is SNHLY and CDR2 is FYNNEI. The CDR3 has 13 amino acids. V lost 6 bases and J lost 6; bases outside the gene matches: 5. CDR3 sequence reads: CASRFRQGDTQYF. The CDR3 DNA sequence: TGTGCCAGCAGATTTCGACAGGGGGATACGCAGTATTTT.